Listed below are T cell receptor beta chains from one sample, sequenced in a study of blood T cell repertoires in COVID-19. This table comes from immunoSEQ multiplex PCR, and its TCRdb copy is limited to in-frame clones, with some not included. Here the sample spans roughly 26,000 clones, approximately 72% being singletons. The specimen sequenced was peripheral blood. Receptors were obtained from a man between 60 and 75 years old with active or convalescent COVID-19. Each CDR3 is given with its conserved first and last residue. Each record gives: D gene, V gene, clone size, J gene, CDR3 DNA, CDR3 protein. The D gene is left open where the match is weak. Size values are once, few and many counts, or a class for expanded clones, and some rows have none.

D: -
V: TRBV10-2
size: -
J: TRBJ1-2
DNA: TGCGCCAGCAGTGAGTACCAGTACTATGGCTACACCTTC
CDR3: CASSEYQYYGYTF

D: TRBD2
V: TRBV5-1
size: -
J: TRBJ2-3
DNA: TGCGCCAGCAGCTTGGTGGGGACCGGCGGGAGGGCCATTTCAAGAGATACGCAGTATTTT
CDR3: CASSLVGTGGRAISRDTQYF

D: -
V: TRBV5-1
size: -
J: TRBJ1-1
DNA: TGCGCCAGCAGCTTTTTATATATCGCGGAAGCTTTCTTT
CDR3: CASSFLYIAEAFF

D: TRBD2
V: TRBV29-1
size: once
J: TRBJ2-3
DNA: TGCAGCGTTGAAGAGGGGGGGTGGGCCACAGATACGCAGTATTTT
CDR3: CSVEEGGWATDTQYF

D: TRBD1
V: TRBV7-3
size: -
J: TRBJ2-5
DNA: TGTGCCAGCAGCGCACAGGGGCAAGAGACCCAGTACTTC
CDR3: CASSAQGQETQYF

D: TRBD1
V: TRBV7-2
size: -
J: TRBJ2-7
DNA: TGTGCCAGCAGCTCACAGGGGGCTAGGGAGCAGTACTTC
CDR3: CASSSQGAREQYF

D: -
V: TRBV5-1
size: once
J: TRBJ2-3
DNA: TGCGCCAGCAGCTCAGGTACTAGCACAGATACGCAGTATTTT
CDR3: CASSSGTSTDTQYF

D: -
V: TRBV5-8
size: few
J: TRBJ1-5
DNA: TGTGCCAGCAGCTTGATAGTTTCGGGGGGGGCTCGACATCAGCCCCAGCATTTT
CDR3: CASSLIVSGGARHQPQHF

D: -
V: TRBV4-1
size: few
J: TRBJ2-1
DNA: TGCGCCAGCAGCCAAGATGGAGGATCCGTCTACAATGAGCAGTTCTTC
CDR3: CASSQDGGSVYNEQFF

D: TRBD1
V: TRBV4-1
size: once
J: TRBJ2-6
DNA: TGCGCCAGCAGCCCTCGGGCCATTCGGGACAGAGCTTTTTCTTCTGGGGCCAACGTCCTGACTTTC
CDR3: CASSPRAIRDRAFSSGANVLTF

D: TRBD1
V: TRBV5-1
size: medium-sized
J: TRBJ1-1
DNA: TGCGCCAGCAGCTTACAGGGGGCGCCGAACACTGAAGCTTTCTTT
CDR3: CASSLQGAPNTEAFF

D: TRBD1
V: TRBV18
size: -
J: TRBJ1-1
DNA: TGTGCCAGCTCACCAACTCACAGGGGGGGGAACACTGAAGCTTTCTTT
CDR3: CASSPTHRGGNTEAFF

D: TRBD2
V: TRBV19
size: -
J: TRBJ2-2
DNA: TGTGCCAGCTTAGCGGGCCGAGACACCGGGGAGCTGTTTTTT
CDR3: CASLAGRDTGELFF

D: TRBD2
V: TRBV3-1/TRBV3-2
size: -
J: TRBJ2-1
DNA: TGTGCCAGCAGGCAAGTAGGTAGCGGGGTACACGAGCAGTTCTTC
CDR3: CASRQVGSGVHEQFF

D: -
V: TRBV5-1
size: medium-sized
J: TRBJ1-3
DNA: TGCGCCAGCAGCTTGGCGGGGGGCTCTGGAAACACCATATATTTT
CDR3: CASSLAGGSGNTIYF

D: TRBD1
V: TRBV28
size: once
J: TRBJ1-1
DNA: TGTGCCAGCAGTTTAGGGTCGGCAGGGGGCGCGCGGACTGAAGCTTTCTTT
CDR3: CASSLGSAGGARTEAFF

D: -
V: TRBV25-1
size: -
J: TRBJ2-2
DNA: TGTGCCAGCAGTGTTAGGGGGGGGACCGGGGAGCTGTTTTTT
CDR3: CASSVRGGTGELFF

D: TRBD2
V: TRBV28
size: few
J: TRBJ2-1
DNA: TGTGCCAGCAGCTCGGGAGGGCGAAGTGAGCAGTTCTTC
CDR3: CASSSGGRSEQFF

D: TRBD1
V: TRBV7-9
size: -
J: TRBJ1-3
DNA: TGTGCCAGCAGCTTAGAGTTCACCCAGGGGGCGCCTGGAAACACCATATATTTT
CDR3: CASSLEFTQGAPGNTIYF

D: TRBD1
V: TRBV19
size: few
J: TRBJ2-2
DNA: TGTGCCAGTAGCGAGGGGGCTAGTCGGTTGGGGGAGCTGTTTTTT
CDR3: CASSEGASRLGELFF

D: -
V: TRBV6-4
size: -
J: TRBJ2-3
DNA: TGTGCCAGCAGCCGGGACTCTGTCACAGATACGCAGTATTTT
CDR3: CASSRDSVTDTQYF

D: TRBD1
V: TRBV7-3
size: few
J: TRBJ1-6
DNA: TGTGCCAGCAGCTTGACAGGGGTTAATAATTCACCCCTCCACTTT
CDR3: CASSLTGVNNSPLHF

D: -
V: TRBV5-1
size: -
J: TRBJ1-6
DNA: TGCGCCAGCAGCTTGGCCATACAGGGTCCGATGTCACCCCTCCACTTT
CDR3: CASSLAIQGPMSPLHF

D: -
V: TRBV7-2
size: -
J: TRBJ1-1
DNA: TGTGCCAGCAGCCACGACAGATGGAGCACTGAAGCTTTCTTT
CDR3: CASSHDRWSTEAFF

D: TRBD1
V: TRBV7-3
size: once
J: TRBJ2-1
DNA: TGTGCCAGCAGGCCCACGGGGACAGGGAATAACAATGAGCAGTTCTTC
CDR3: CASRPTGTGNNNEQFF

D: TRBD1
V: TRBV25-1
size: -
J: TRBJ1-2
DNA: TGTGCCAGCAGTGACCACAGGGGCGGTGGCTACACCTTC
CDR3: CASSDHRGGGYTF

D: TRBD2
V: TRBV15
size: -
J: TRBJ2-5
DNA: TGTGCCACCAGCAGAGAACGAGCGGGGTTCCAAGAGACCCAGTACTTC
CDR3: CATSRERAGFQETQYF

D: -
V: TRBV21-1
size: -
J: TRBJ2-7
DNA: TGTGCCAGCACCTCCGGAGGAGGGGACGAACACTACGAGCAGTACTTC
CDR3: CASTSGGGDEHYEQYF

D: -
V: TRBV9
size: -
J: TRBJ2-3
DNA: TGTGCCAGCAGCCCATGGGGCGGGGTTAGCACAGATACGCAGTATTTT
CDR3: CASSPWGGVSTDTQYF

D: -
V: TRBV30
size: -
J: TRBJ1-1
DNA: TGTGCCTGGATCAGAACTGAAGCTTTCTTT
CDR3: CAWIRTEAFF

D: -
V: TRBV6-1
size: -
J: TRBJ1-1
DNA: TGTGCCAGCCGTGAACAGGTCTTGGTATCTGAAGCTTTCTTT
CDR3: CASREQVLVSEAFF

D: -
V: TRBV7-2
size: few
J: TRBJ2-1
DNA: TGTGCCAGCAGCCAACCTCGAGGCGTTAGTGGCCCATACAATGAGCAGTTCTTC
CDR3: CASSQPRGVSGPYNEQFF

D: -
V: TRBV10-3
size: -
J: TRBJ2-2
DNA: TGTGCCACCACGGGGGAGGCGAACACCGGGGAGCTGTTTTTT
CDR3: CATTGEANTGELFF

D: -
V: TRBV9
size: -
J: TRBJ2-3
DNA: TGTGCCAGCAGCGATCTCAGGGCAGATACGCAGTATTTT
CDR3: CASSDLRADTQYF

D: -
V: TRBV19
size: few
J: TRBJ2-7
DNA: TGTGCCAGTAAGGTCGTGTACGGGTCCTACGAGCAGTACTTC
CDR3: CASKVVYGSYEQYF

D: TRBD2
V: TRBV13
size: -
J: TRBJ2-3
DNA: TGTGCCAGCAGCTTAGGACTAGCGGGGAGCACAGATACGCAGTATTTT
CDR3: CASSLGLAGSTDTQYF

D: TRBD2
V: TRBV3-1/TRBV3-2
size: -
J: TRBJ2-5
DNA: TGTGCCAGCAGACGATTATCTAGCGGGGGTGAAGAGACCCAGTACTTC
CDR3: CASRRLSSGGEETQYF

D: TRBD2
V: TRBV13
size: -
J: TRBJ2-7
DNA: TGTGCCAGCAGCTTAATTGCGGGGGGGATCTCCTACGAGCAGTACTTC
CDR3: CASSLIAGGISYEQYF

D: TRBD1
V: TRBV5-4
size: -
J: TRBJ2-3
DNA: TGTGCCAGCAGACAAGGACAGGGAGGCGCAGATACGCAGTATTTT
CDR3: CASRQGQGGADTQYF

D: -
V: TRBV21-1
size: -
J: TRBJ1-2
DNA: TGTGCCAGCGCCAAGGGACACGGCAGTGGCTACACCTTC
CDR3: CASAKGHGSGYTF

D: TRBD2
V: TRBV2
size: -
J: TRBJ2-1
DNA: TGTGCCAGCAGTATCGGACTAGCGGGGGGCCCTCCGGTCTTC
CDR3: CASSIGLAGGPPVF

D: -
V: TRBV19
size: -
J: TRBJ1-6
DNA: TGTGCCAGTACCACCGGACATTCTAATGGTGATCCGTTCATATCACCCCTCCACTTT
CDR3: CASTTGHSNGDPFISPLHF

D: -
V: TRBV9
size: -
J: TRBJ2-7
DNA: TGTGCCAGCAGCGTAGCTCTATATGGGACAAACGAGCAGTACTTC
CDR3: CASSVALYGTNEQYF

D: -
V: TRBV4-1
size: -
J: TRBJ1-3
DNA: TGCGCCAGCAGCCATACAACAGGGACTGGAAACACCATATATTTT
CDR3: CASSHTTGTGNTIYF

D: -
V: TRBV19
size: few
J: TRBJ1-5
DNA: TGTGCCAGTTCACTCCAGGGTCATAGCAATCAGCCCCAGCATTTT
CDR3: CASSLQGHSNQPQHF

D: -
V: TRBV29-1
size: -
J: TRBJ1-4
DNA: TGCAGCGCAACCGGTGCAACTAATGAAAAACTGTTTTTT
CDR3: CSATGATNEKLFF

D: -
V: TRBV4-2
size: few
J: TRBJ1-2
DNA: TGTGCCAGCAGCCAAGATGAGGGAACGAACTATGGCTACACCTTC
CDR3: CASSQDEGTNYGYTF

D: -
V: TRBV27
size: -
J: TRBJ2-3
DNA: TGTGCCAGCAGTTTATTTGTTGTCGGGGTAACAGATACGCAGTATTTT
CDR3: CASSLFVVGVTDTQYF

D: TRBD2
V: TRBV7-9
size: few
J: TRBJ2-3
DNA: TGTGCCAGCAGCTCCGACTTAGCGGGGGGGGGAAGAGATACGCAGTATTTT
CDR3: CASSSDLAGGGRDTQYF

D: -
V: TRBV3-1/TRBV3-2
size: -
J: TRBJ1-1
DNA: TGTGCCAGCAGCCGCGGGACGGGTGAAGCTTTCTTT
CDR3: CASSRGTGEAFF

D: TRBD1
V: TRBV7-9
size: -
J: TRBJ1-4
DNA: TGTGCCAGCAGCCTCGGGACAGATAATGAAAAACTGTTTTTT
CDR3: CASSLGTDNEKLFF

D: TRBD1
V: TRBV4-1
size: -
J: TRBJ1-4
DNA: TGCGCCAGCAGCCAACGTTTACAGGGGAGTAATGAAAAACTGTTTTTT
CDR3: CASSQRLQGSNEKLFF

D: TRBD1
V: TRBV11-3
size: -
J: TRBJ2-7
DNA: TGTGCCAGCAGCTTAGCCGCGGGCGCAGGGGGCCAAGGGGGCGAGCAGTACTTC
CDR3: CASSLAAGAGGQGGEQYF

D: TRBD2
V: TRBV30
size: -
J: TRBJ2-2
DNA: TGTGCCTGGAGTGTACGGAGGAGCGGGAGGGCTACTGACACCGGGGAGCTGTTTTTT
CDR3: CAWSVRRSGRATDTGELFF

D: TRBD1
V: TRBV7-6
size: -
J: TRBJ2-1
DNA: TGTGCCAGCAGCATCCCGGGACAGGGATACAATGAGCAGTTCTTC
CDR3: CASSIPGQGYNEQFF

D: -
V: TRBV5-6
size: -
J: TRBJ1-4
DNA: TGTGCCAGCAGCTCGGACGGACTACCAACTAATGAAAAACTGTTTTTT
CDR3: CASSSDGLPTNEKLFF

D: TRBD2
V: TRBV30
size: few
J: TRBJ2-1
DNA: TGTGCCTGGAGTAAAAGCGGGAGGAGCTCCTACAATGAGCAGTTCTTC
CDR3: CAWSKSGRSSYNEQFF

D: -
V: TRBV30
size: -
J: TRBJ2-7
DNA: TGTGCCTGGAGCCGGTCCTACGAGCAGTACTTC
CDR3: CAWSRSYEQYF

D: TRBD2
V: TRBV4-2
size: -
J: TRBJ2-1
DNA: TGTGCCAGCAGCCAAGGAGCGACTAGCGGTTACAATGAGCAGTTCTTC
CDR3: CASSQGATSGYNEQFF

D: -
V: TRBV5-6
size: -
J: TRBJ2-7
DNA: TGTGCCAGCAGCTTTGCCGACTGGGTCAGTTCCTACGAGCAGTACTTC
CDR3: CASSFADWVSSYEQYF